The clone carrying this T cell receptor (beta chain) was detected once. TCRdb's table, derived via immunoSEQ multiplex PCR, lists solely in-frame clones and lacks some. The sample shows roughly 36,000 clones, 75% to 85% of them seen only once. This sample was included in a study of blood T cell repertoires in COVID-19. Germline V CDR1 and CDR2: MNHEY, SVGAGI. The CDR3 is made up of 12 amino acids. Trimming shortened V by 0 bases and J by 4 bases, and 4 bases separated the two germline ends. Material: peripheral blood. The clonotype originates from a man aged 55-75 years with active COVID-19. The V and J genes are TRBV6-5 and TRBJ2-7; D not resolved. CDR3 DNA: TGTGCCAGCAGTTACTCCCGGTACGAGCAGTACTTC. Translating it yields CASSYSRYEQYF.